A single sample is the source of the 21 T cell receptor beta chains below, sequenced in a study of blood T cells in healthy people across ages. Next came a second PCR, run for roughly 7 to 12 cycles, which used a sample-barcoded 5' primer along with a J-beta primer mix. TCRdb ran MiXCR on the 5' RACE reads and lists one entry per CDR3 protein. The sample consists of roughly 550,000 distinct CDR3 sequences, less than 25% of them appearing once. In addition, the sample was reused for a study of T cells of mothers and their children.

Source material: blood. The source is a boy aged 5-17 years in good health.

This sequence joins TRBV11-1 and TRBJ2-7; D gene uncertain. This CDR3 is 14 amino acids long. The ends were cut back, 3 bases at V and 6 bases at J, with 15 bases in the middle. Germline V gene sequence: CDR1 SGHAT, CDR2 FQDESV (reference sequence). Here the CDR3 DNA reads TGTGCCAGCAGCTTCACGGGCGCCGGTGGCGAGCAGTACTTC. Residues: CASSFTGAGGEQYF.

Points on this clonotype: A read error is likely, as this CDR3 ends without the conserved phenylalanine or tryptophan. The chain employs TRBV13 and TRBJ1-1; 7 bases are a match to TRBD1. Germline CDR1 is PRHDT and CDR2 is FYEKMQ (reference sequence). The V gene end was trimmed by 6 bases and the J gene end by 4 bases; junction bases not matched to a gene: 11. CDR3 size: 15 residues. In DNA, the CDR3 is TGTGCCAGCAGTTCTCATACAGGGGTATCCACTGAAGCTTTCTCT. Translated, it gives CASSSHTGVSTEAFS.

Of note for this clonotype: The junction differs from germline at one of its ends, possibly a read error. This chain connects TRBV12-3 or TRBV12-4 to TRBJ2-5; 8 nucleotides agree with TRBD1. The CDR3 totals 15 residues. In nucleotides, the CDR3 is TGTGCCAGCAGCCTGACAGGGGTTATCAAAGAGACCCATTACTTC. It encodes CASSLTGVIKETHYF.

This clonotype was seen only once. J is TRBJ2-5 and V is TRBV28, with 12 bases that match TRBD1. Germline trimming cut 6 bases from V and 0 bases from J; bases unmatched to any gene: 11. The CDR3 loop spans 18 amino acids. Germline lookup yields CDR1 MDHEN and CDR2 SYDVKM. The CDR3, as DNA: TGTGCCAGCAGGTCCGGGACAGGGGGCGTATGGTACCAAGAGACCCAGTACTTC. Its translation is CASRSGTGGVWYQETQYF.

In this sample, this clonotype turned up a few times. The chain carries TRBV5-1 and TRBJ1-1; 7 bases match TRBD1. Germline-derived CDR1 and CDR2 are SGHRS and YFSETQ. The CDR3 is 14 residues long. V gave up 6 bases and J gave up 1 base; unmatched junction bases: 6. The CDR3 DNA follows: TGCGCCAGCACCCTCTGGACAGGGAACACTGAAGCTTTCTTT. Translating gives CASTLWTGNTEAFF. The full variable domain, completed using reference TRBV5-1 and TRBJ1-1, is KAGVTQTPRYLIKTRGQQVTLSCSPISGHRSVSWYQQTPGQGLQFLFEYFSETQRNKGNFPGRFSGRQFSNSRSEMNVSTLELGDSALYLCASTLWTGNTEAFFGQGTRLTVV.

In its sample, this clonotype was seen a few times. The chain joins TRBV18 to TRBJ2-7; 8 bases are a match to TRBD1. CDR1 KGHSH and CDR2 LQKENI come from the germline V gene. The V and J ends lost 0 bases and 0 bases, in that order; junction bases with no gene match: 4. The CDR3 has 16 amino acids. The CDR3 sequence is CASSPPRTGLSYEQYF. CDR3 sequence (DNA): TGTGCCAGCTCACCACCCAGGACAGGGCTCTCCTACGAGCAGTACTTC.

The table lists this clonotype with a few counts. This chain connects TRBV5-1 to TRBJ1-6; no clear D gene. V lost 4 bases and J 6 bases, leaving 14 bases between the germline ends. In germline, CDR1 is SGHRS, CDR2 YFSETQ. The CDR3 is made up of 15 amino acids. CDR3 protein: CASSAHRTINSPLHF. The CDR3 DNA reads TGCGCCAGCAGCGCCCACCGAACCATTAATTCACCCCTCCACTTT.

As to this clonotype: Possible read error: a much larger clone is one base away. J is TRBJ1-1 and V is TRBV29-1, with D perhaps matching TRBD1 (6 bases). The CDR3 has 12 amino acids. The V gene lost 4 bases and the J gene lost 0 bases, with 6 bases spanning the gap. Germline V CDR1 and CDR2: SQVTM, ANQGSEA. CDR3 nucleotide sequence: TGCAGCGTTGGACAGGTGAACACTGAAGCTTTCTTT. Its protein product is CSVGQVNTEAFF.

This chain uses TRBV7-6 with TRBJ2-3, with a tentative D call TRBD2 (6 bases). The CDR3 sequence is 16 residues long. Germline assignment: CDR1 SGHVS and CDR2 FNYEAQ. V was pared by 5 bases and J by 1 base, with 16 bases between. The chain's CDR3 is CASSQNSGAGTDTQYF. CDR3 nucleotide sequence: TGTGCCAGCAGCCAAAATAGCGGTGCGGGCACAGATACGCAGTATTTT.

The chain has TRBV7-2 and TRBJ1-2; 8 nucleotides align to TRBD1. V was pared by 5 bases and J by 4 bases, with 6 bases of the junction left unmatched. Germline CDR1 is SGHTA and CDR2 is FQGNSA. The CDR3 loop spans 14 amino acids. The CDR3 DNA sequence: TGTGCCAGCAGCCCACTGACAGGGGCCTATGGCTACACCTTC. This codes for CASSPLTGAYGYTF.

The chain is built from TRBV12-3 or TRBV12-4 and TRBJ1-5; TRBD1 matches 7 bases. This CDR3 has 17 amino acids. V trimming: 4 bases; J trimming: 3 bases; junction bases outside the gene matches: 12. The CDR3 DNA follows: TGTGCCAGCAGTTCCCGGGCGGTAACAGGGGTCAATCAGCCCCAGCATTTT. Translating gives CASSSRAVTGVNQPQHF.

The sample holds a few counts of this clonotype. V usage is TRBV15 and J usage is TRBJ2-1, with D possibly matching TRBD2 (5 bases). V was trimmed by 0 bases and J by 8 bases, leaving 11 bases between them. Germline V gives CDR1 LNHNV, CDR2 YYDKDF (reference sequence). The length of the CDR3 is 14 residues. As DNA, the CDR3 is TGTGCCACCAGCAGAGATGGGGAGTTTGATGAGCAGTTCTTC. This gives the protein CATSRDGEFDEQFF.

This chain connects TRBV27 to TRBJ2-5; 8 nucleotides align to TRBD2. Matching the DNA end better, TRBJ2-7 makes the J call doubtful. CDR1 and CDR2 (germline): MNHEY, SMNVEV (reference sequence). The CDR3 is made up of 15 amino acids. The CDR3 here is CASSSTRGALHEQYF. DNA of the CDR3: TGTGCCAGCAGTTCTACGCGGGGGGCGCTACACGAGCAGTACTTC.

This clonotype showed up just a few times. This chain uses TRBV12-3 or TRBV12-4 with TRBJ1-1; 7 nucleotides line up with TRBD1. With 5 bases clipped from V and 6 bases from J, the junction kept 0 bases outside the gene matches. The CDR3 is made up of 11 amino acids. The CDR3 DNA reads TGTGCCAGCAGTCAGGGGGCTGAAGCTTTCTTT. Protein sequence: CASSQGAEAFF.

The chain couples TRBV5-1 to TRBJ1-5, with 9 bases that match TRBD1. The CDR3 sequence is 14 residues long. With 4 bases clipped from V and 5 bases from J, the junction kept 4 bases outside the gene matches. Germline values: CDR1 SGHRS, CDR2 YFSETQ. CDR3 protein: CASSPRQGDQPQHF. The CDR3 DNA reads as TGCGCCAGCAGCCCCCGACAGGGGGATCAGCCCCAGCATTTT.

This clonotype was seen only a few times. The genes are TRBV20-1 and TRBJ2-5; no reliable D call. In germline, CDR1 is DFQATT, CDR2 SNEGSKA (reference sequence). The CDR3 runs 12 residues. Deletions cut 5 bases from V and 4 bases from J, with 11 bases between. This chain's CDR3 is CSAGRTGETQYF. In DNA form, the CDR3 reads TGCAGTGCTGGACGGACCGGAGAGACCCAGTACTTC.

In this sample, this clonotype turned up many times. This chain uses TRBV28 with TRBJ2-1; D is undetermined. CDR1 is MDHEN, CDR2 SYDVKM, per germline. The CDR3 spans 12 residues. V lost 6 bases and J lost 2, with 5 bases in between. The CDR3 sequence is CASSLTYNEQFF. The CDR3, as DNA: TGTGCCAGCAGCTTAACCTACAATGAGCAGTTCTTC. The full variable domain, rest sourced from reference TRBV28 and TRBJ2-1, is DVKVTQSSRYLVKRTGEKVFLECVQDMDHENMFWYRQDPGLGLRLIYFSYDVKMKEKGDIPEGYSVSREKKERFSLILESASTNQTSMYLCASSLTYNEQFFGPGTRLTVL.

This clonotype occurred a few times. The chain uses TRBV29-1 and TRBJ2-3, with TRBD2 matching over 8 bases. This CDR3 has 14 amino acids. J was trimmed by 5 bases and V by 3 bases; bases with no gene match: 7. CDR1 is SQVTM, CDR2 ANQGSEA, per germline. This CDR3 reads CSVDPREGQDTQYF. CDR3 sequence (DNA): TGCAGCGTTGACCCTCGGGAGGGACAAGATACGCAGTATTTT.

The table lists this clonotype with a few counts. DNA of the CDR3: TGCAGTGCTAGTAGCCGTGGCAATCAGCCCCAGCATTTT. Translating gives CSASSRGNQPQHF. The rearrangement uses TRBV20-1 and TRBJ1-5; D gene uncertain. The V end lost 3 bases, the J end lost 2 bases, and 8 bases lay between the germline ends. The CDR3 runs 13 residues. The germline V gene has CDR1 DFQATT and CDR2 SNEGSKA (reference sequence).

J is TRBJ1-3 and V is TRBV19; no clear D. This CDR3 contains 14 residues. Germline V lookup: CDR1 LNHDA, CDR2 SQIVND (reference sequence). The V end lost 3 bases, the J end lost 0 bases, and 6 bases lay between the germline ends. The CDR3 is CASSIGNSGNTIYF. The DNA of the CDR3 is TGTGCCAGTAGTATCGGCAACTCTGGAAACACCATATATTTT.

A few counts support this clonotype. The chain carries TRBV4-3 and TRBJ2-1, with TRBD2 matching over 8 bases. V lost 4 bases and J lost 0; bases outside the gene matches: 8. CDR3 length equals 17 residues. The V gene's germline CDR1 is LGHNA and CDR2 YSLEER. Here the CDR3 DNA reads TGCGCCAGCAGCCGAGGGACTAGTGGAAGCTCCTACAATGAGCAGTTCTTC. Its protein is CASSRGTSGSSYNEQFF.